The rows below give T cell receptor beta chains drawn from one sample of a study. Produced via immunoSEQ multiplex PCR; TCRdb's table is partial and in-frame only. The sample includes about 68,000 clones, 85% to 95% of them seen just once. The sample taken for sequencing was PBMCs. The receptors stem from a man aged 40-49 years with rheumatoid arthritis. CDR3s include the opening cysteine and the closing phenylalanine or tryptophan. A D gene is named only where the DNA matches it firmly. Clone size is shown for a subset of rows, as once, few, many or a class of expanded clone.

TRBD1	TRBV7-9	TRBJ1-6	.	CASKGNDRDRGAAPLHF	TGTGCCAGCAAGGGAAACGACCGGGACAGGGGCGCCGCACCCCTCCACTTT
.	TRBV20-1	TRBJ2-5	.	CSAQGGETQYF	TGCAGTGCTCAGGGTGGAGAGACCCAGTACTTC
TRBD1	TRBV19	TRBJ1-3	.	CASSLDRFFPGNTIYF	TGTGCCAGTAGCTTGGACAGGTTCTTTCCTGGAAACACCATATATTTT
.	TRBV7-6	TRBJ1-2	.	CASSSNTQGANYGYTF	TGTGCCAGCAGCTCCAATACACAGGGAGCTAACTATGGCTACACCTTC
TRBD2	TRBV27	TRBJ2-1	.	CASSGAGRGSSDEQFF	TGTGCCAGCAGCGGGGCGGGGCGGGGGAGTTCGGATGAGCAGTTCTTC
.	TRBV9	TRBJ2-5	.	CASSVVGSRETQYF	TGTGCCAGCAGCGTAGTCGGGAGCAGAGAGACCCAGTACTTC
TRBD1	TRBV6-5	TRBJ2-2	.	CASRNRGLGTGELFF	TGTGCCAGCAGAAACAGGGGGCTCGGCACCGGGGAGCTGTTTTTT
TRBD2	TRBV27	TRBJ2-7	once	CASSLRTSGYEQYF	TGTGCCAGCAGTTTACGGACTAGCGGGTACGAGCAGTACTTC
TRBD2	TRBV5-4	TRBJ2-7	.	CASSQTSGRYYEQYF	TGTGCCAGCAGCCAGACTAGCGGAAGATACTACGAGCAGTACTTC
.	TRBV15	TRBJ1-6	.	CATSRGELTVAPLHF	TGTGCCACCAGCAGAGGTGAACTGACGGTGGCACCCCTCCACTTT
TRBD1	TRBV5-1	TRBJ2-7	.	CASSLGRTGFYEQYF	TGCGCCAGCAGCTTGGGTCGGACAGGGTTCTACGAGCAGTACTTC
.	TRBV7-9	TRBJ2-1	few	CASELSLRVNEQFF	TGTGCCAGCGAACTCTCCCTCAGGGTAAATGAGCAGTTCTTC
.	TRBV4-1	TRBJ2-1	.	CASSQKTGGPFNEQFF	TGCGCCAGCAGCCAAAAAACCGGGGGGCCGTTCAATGAGCAGTTCTTC
.	TRBV5-1	TRBJ2-3	.	CASSLELASTDTQYF	TGCGCCAGCAGCTTGGAACTCGCTAGCACAGATACGCAGTATTTT
.	TRBV14	TRBJ2-2	once	CASSQVAGGGELFF	TGTGCCAGCAGCCAAGTAGCCGGGGGCGGGGAGCTGTTTTTT
.	TRBV20-1	TRBJ2-5	.	CSAQEETQYF	TGCAGTGCTCAAGAGGAGACCCAGTACTTC
TRBD2	TRBV15	TRBJ2-7	.	CATSPGGTSGSYEQYF	TGTGCCACCAGCCCAGGGGGGACTAGCGGATCCTACGAGCAGTACTTC
TRBD2	TRBV5-4	TRBJ2-1	.	CAVGREGGNEQFF	TGTGCAGTAGGGCGGGAGGGCGGCAATGAGCAGTTCTTC
.	TRBV18	TRBJ1-5	.	CASSPSRGEPQHF	TGTGCCAGCTCACCAAGTAGGGGAGAGCCCCAGCATTTT
.	TRBV6-5	TRBJ1-5	once	CASSLARNQPQHF	TGTGCCAGCAGTTTAGCCCGCAATCAGCCCCAGCATTTT
.	TRBV5-1	TRBJ2-3	.	CASSGGLGQTDTQYF	TGCGCCAGCAGCGGGGGTCTGGGGCAGACAGATACGCAGTATTTT
.	TRBV28	TRBJ1-1	.	CASSLRAGLLTEAFF	TGTGCCAGCTCCCTGCGGGCAGGGTTGCTCACTGAAGCTTTCTTT
.	TRBV30	TRBJ1-1	.	CAWSARGLNTEAFF	TGTGCCTGGAGTGCCAGGGGCTTGAACACTGAAGCTTTCTTT
TRBD1	TRBV18	TRBJ2-3	.	CASSPTGQGGDTQYF	TGTGCCAGCTCACCAACTGGACAGGGAGGAGATACGCAGTATTTT
TRBD2	TRBV30	TRBJ2-3	.	CAASTSGGTDTQYF	TGTGCCGCTAGTACTAGCGGGGGTACAGATACGCAGTATTTT
.	TRBV6-2/TRBV6-3	TRBJ1-1	.	CASSYARLNTEAFF	TGTGCCAGCAGTTATGCCCGACTGAACACTGAAGCTTTCTTT
.	TRBV5-1	TRBJ2-2	.	CASSGTRANTGELFF	TGCGCCAGCAGCGGCACTCGCGCGAACACCGGGGAGCTGTTTTTT
.	TRBV28	TRBJ1-4	.	CASSPQINEKLFF	TGTGCCAGCAGTCCTCAGATTAATGAAAAACTGTTTTTT